The T cell receptor (beta chain) described here comes from a study of cytomegalovirus exposure and HLA in healthy donors. The overall study: The same platform was used for the 100 to 150 validation repertoires as for the 666 first-cohort repertoires, as reported in a later analysis.

Assay used: immunoSEQ multiplex PCR; TCRdb lists only in-frame clones, some missing. The sample lists 150,000 to 200,000 clones, roughly 80% occurring once. Findings of the study overall: Rarity characterized most TCR sequences, yet some public TCRs appeared in many donors. Clusters of TCRs from the first cohort tended to co-occur in the approximately 130 validation repertoires (as a later analysis found).

Trimming cost V 3 bases and J 0 bases; bases outside gene matches: 5. The CDR3 is 17 residues long. The germline V gene has CDR1 SGDLS and CDR2 YYNGEE. The donors were in the approximately 120-subject validation cohort; that cohort was separate from the roughly 680-subject first cohort. With respect to this clone: Antigen unknown.

The rearrangement links TRBV9 to TRBJ2-2; 10 nucleotides align to TRBD2. The origin of this receptor is a man between 18 and 35 years old in good health and CMV-seropositive. The sequencing input was PBMCs. CDR3 coding DNA: TGTGCCAGCAGCGCACCACTAGCGGGGCCGAACACCGGGGAGCTGTTTTTT. This encodes CASSAPLAGPNTGELFF.